One and the same sample provided the 15 T cell receptor beta chains below, sequenced in a study of blood T cell repertoires in COVID-19 (dated by TCRdb to 2020 to 2021). Library method: the immunoSEQ multiplex PCR assay. The immuneACCESS repertoire file appears here via TCRdb, limited to in-frame rearrangements. These files lack a portion of the clones; in checked studies, under half of the deficit traces to unresolved V genes, and the cause of the others is not known. This sample is represented by approximately 390,000 clones; around 87% of them were singletons. 2% to 2.5% of the sample is taken by the ten largest. The sequencing input was peripheral blood. The receptors were gathered from a woman aged 60-75 years with COVID-19, enrolled during active disease.

This clone has only one observation. V usage is TRBV9 and J usage is TRBJ2-3, with 9 bases identical to TRBD2. V lost 4 bases to trimming and J lost 7 bases; unmatched junction nucleotides: 16. CDR1 is SGDLS, CDR2 YYNGEE, per germline. This CDR3 has 17 residues. Here the CDR3 reads CASSPQGKAGGPNTQYF. CDR3 coding DNA: TGTGCCAGCAGCCCCCAGGGGAAAGCGGGGGGCCCGAATACGCAGTATTTT. Full variable domain (missing parts from reference TRBV9 and TRBJ2-3): DSGVTQTPKHLITATGQRVTLRCSPRSGDLSVYWYQQSLDQGLQFLIQYYNGEERAKGNILERFSAQQFPDLHSELNLSSLELGDSALYFCASSPQGKAGGPNTQYFGPGTRLTVL.

This chain joins TRBV19 and TRBJ2-2; D is perhaps TRBD1 (5 bases). V lost 10 bases, J lost 4 bases, and 19 bases lay in between. This CDR3 is 15 amino acids long. Germline values: CDR1 LNHDA, CDR2 SQIVND (reference sequence). This chain's CDR3 is CATHRGRSATGELFF. The CDR3, as DNA: TGTGCCACCCATAGGGGCCGCAGCGCCACCGGGGAGCTGTTTTTT.

The chain has TRBV10-3 and TRBJ1-4; perhaps TRBD1 as D (6 bases). This CDR3 has 14 amino acids. Trimming took 6 bases from V and 5 from J, leaving 13 bases between them. Germline loops: CDR1 ENHRY, CDR2 SYGVKD. CDR3 protein: CAIRQGRTNEKLFF. CDR3 nucleotides: TGTGCCATCAGACAGGGTCGAACAAATGAAAAACTGTTTTTT.

The chain uses TRBV6-5 and TRBJ1-1; maybe TRBD1 (6 bases). V gave up 8 bases and J gave up 4 bases, with 14 bases separating them. Germline lookup yields CDR1 MNHEY and CDR2 SVGAGI. The CDR3 runs to 13 residues. CDR3 residues: CASSRKGGTEAFF. The CDR3 DNA reads TGTGCCAGCTCGCGCAAAGGGGGCACTGAAGCTTTCTTT.

A single count supports this clone. V and J are TRBV7-9 and TRBJ1-1, with a possible D match to TRBD1 (6 bases). CDR3 length: 11 residues. Trimming took 6 bases from V and 8 from J, leaving 10 bases between them. Germline CDR1 and CDR2: SEHNR and FQNEAQ (reference sequence). CDR3 sequence (DNA): TGTGCCAGCAGGAAAACAGGGGAAGCTTTCTTT. It translates to CASRKTGEAFF. The full variable domain, completed using reference TRBV7-9 and TRBJ1-1, is DTGVSQNPRHKITKRGQNVTFRCDPISEHNRLYWYRQTLGQGPEFLTYFQNEAQLEKSRLLSDRFSAERPKGSFSTLEIQRTEQGDSAMYLCASRKTGEAFFGQGTRLTVV.

This clone was observed a single time. V is TRBV5-1 and J is TRBJ2-5, with 8 bases fitting TRBD1. J was trimmed by 7 bases and V by 3 bases; bases with no gene match: 5. The CDR3 is made up of 13 amino acids. The germline gives CDR1 SGHRS, CDR2 YFSETQ. As DNA, the CDR3 is TGCGCCAGCAGCTCTACAGGGGGATTGACCCAGTACTTC. Amino acids: CASSSTGGLTQYF.

The table lists this clone with a count of one. The rearrangement links TRBV19 to TRBJ2-7; a weak D match, TRBD1 (5 bases). Germline V gene lookup returns CDR1 LNHDA and CDR2 SQIVND (reference sequence). With 5 bases removed from V and 3 bases from J, the gap between germline ends came to 8 bases. The CDR3 extends over 12 amino acids. The DNA of the CDR3 is TGTGCCAGTAGTTCCGACAGCTACGAGCAGTACTTC. This translates into CASSSDSYEQYF.

This chain uses TRBV19 with TRBJ1-4; a possible D gene is TRBD1 (6 bases). This CDR3 spans 16 amino acids. From germline, CDR1 is LNHDA and CDR2 SQIVND (reference sequence). V was cut by 4 bases and J by 5 bases, with 17 bases left in between. The CDR3 DNA is TGTGCCAGTAGTAAGGGATCGACAGGTTCAAATGAAAAACTGTTTTTT. Translating gives CASSKGSTGSNEKLFF.

The chain has TRBV4-2 and TRBJ2-3; 8 positions match TRBD1. The germline gives CDR1 LGHNA, CDR2 YNFKEQ. The CDR3 is 16 amino acids. V lost 1 base to trimming and J lost 6 bases; unmatched junction nucleotides: 9. CDR3 sequence reads: CASSQVGGQEEDTQYF. Here the CDR3 DNA reads TGTGCCAGCAGCCAAGTAGGGGGACAGGAGGAGGATACGCAGTATTTT.

The chain employs TRBV7-8 and TRBJ2-4, with D uncertain. The CDR3 totals 15 residues. CDR1 SGHVS and CDR2 FQNEAQ come from the germline V gene. V lost 0 bases, J lost 0 bases, and 6 bases lay in between. CDR3 region: CASSLAVQAKNIQYF. The DNA for the CDR3 is TGTGCCAGCAGCTTAGCTGTCCAAGCCAAAAACATTCAGTACTTC.

This clone came up once. Written as DNA, the CDR3 is TGTGCCAGCAGCTTAGCGCTAGGGCTAGCGGGGGACCCAGAGGACAATGAGCAGTTCTTC. The encoded protein is CASSLALGLAGDPEDNEQFF. The chain carries TRBV7-2 and TRBJ2-1, with 10 nucleotides matching TRBD2. Germline V lookup: CDR1 SGHTA, CDR2 FQGNSA. The trim removed 0 bases at V and 5 bases at J, leaving 16 bases unmatched. The CDR3 extends over 20 amino acids.

The genes are TRBV27 and TRBJ2-3, with 12 bases fitting TRBD2. V dropped 4 bases and J dropped 1; count of bases not matched to a gene: 6. Per germline, CDR1 MNHEY and CDR2 SMNVEV (reference sequence). There are 17 residues in the CDR3. The DNA for the CDR3 is TGTGCCAGCAGTTCGCCGGGACTAGCGGGCCGCACAGATACGCAGTATTTT. Protein product: CASSSPGLAGRTDTQYF.

The rearrangement joins TRBV5-1 to TRBJ1-5, with D possibly TRBD1 on 5 matching bases. CDR1 is SGHRS and CDR2 is YFSETQ in the germline V gene. V was trimmed by 0 bases and J by 4 bases, leaving 11 bases between them. The CDR3 is 15 residues long. The chain's CDR3 is CASSLGGTANQPQHF. Written as DNA, the CDR3 is TGCGCCAGCAGCTTGGGCGGGACGGCTAATCAGCCCCAGCATTTT.

CDR3 sequence (DNA): TGTGCCAGTAGTATAGGAGGGGGATTAGGAACTGAAGCTTTCTTT. Translated, it gives CASSIGGGLGTEAFF. The chain links TRBV19 to TRBJ1-1, with D tentatively TRBD1 (6 bases). CDR1 is LNHDA and CDR2 is SQIVND in the germline V gene (reference sequence). This CDR3 contains 15 residues. V lost 1 base to trimming and J lost 5 bases, with 14 bases between them.

The chain combines TRBV28 with TRBJ1-1; D is perhaps TRBD1 (6 bases). CDR1 and CDR2 from the germline V gene are MDHEN and SYDVKM. Trimming removed 7 bases at V and 1 base at J, with 13 bases between. The CDR3 runs to 14 residues. This CDR3 is CASINLQGNTEAFF. CDR3 nucleotide sequence: TGTGCCAGCATTAATCTACAGGGGAACACTGAAGCTTTCTTT.